The clone carrying this T cell receptor beta chain came up many times. The antigen is undetermined. The sample is drawn from a study of T cells in Graves' hyperthyroidism and ophthalmopathy. Study conclusions and caveats: Model-based prediction identified ophthalmopathy a median 6.5 months prior to its onset.

TCR beta CDR3 regions were amplified from RNA. First-round RT-PCR of the TCR CDR3 relied on the HTBI primer set. TCRdb fed the multiplex PCR reads into MiXCR, producing one record per CDR3 protein. The table shows around 690,000 distinct CDR3 sequences, with around 16% occurring only once. The germline V and J ends were trimmed by 4 bases and 8 bases, with 18 bases remaining between them. The CDR3 has 15 amino acids. Germline V gene sequence: CDR1 SGHTA, CDR2 FQGTGA. The V gene is TRBV7-3, the J gene TRBJ2-1; maybe TRBD2 (5 bases). The specimen was blood. This receptor was identified in a man over 45 with Graves' hyperthyroidism. The CDR3 nucleotides are TGTGCCAGCAGCTCCTTTGGGAGAGGTCAGGATGAGCAGTTCTTC. Translated, it gives CASSSFGRGQDEQFF.